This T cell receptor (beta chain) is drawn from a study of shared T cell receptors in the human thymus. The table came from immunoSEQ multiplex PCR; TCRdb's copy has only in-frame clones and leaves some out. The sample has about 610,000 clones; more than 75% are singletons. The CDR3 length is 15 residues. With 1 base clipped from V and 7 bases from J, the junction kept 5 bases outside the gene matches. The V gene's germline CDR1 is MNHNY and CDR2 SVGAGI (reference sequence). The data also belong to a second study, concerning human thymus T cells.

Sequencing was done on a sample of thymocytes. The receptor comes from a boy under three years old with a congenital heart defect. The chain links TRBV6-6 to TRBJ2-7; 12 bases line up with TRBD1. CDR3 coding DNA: TGTGCCAGCAGTTACTGGGACAGGGGGCGGTATGAGCAGTACTTC. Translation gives CASSYWDRGRYEQYF.